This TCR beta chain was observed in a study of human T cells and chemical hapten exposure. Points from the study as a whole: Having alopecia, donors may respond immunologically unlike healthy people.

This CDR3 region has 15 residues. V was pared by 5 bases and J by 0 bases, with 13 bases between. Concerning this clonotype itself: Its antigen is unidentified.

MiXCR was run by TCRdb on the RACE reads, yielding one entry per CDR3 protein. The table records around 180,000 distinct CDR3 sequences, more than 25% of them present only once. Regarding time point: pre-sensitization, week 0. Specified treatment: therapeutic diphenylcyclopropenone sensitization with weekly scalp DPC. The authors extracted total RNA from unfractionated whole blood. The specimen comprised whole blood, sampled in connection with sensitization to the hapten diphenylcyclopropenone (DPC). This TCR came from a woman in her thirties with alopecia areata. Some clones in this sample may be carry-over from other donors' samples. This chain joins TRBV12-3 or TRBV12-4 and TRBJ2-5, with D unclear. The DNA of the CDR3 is TGTGCCAGCAGTCCGGGCAAAGGAAACCAAGAGACCCAGTACTTC. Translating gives CASSPGKGNQETQYF.